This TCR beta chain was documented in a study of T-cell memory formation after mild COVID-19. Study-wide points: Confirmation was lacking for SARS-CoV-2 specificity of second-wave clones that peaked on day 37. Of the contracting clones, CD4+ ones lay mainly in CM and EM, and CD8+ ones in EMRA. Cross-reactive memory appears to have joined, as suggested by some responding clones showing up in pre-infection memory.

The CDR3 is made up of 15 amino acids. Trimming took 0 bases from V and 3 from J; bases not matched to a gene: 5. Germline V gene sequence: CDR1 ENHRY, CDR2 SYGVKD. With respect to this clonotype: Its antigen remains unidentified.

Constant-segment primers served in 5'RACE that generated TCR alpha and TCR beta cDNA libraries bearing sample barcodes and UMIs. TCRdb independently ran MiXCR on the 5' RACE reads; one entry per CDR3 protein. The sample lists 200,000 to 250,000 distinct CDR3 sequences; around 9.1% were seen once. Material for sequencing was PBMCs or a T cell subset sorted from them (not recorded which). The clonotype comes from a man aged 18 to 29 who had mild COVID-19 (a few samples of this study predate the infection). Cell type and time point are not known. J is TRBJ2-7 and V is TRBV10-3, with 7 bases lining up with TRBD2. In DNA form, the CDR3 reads TGTGCCATCAGTGAGTCGTTTCCGGGGGGCTACGAGCAGTACTTC. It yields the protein CAISESFPGGYEQYF.